One and the same sample provided the 25 T cell receptor beta chains below, sequenced in a study of tumor-infiltrating lymphocytes in glioblastoma multiforme. TCR beta libraries were built from RNA through three nested multiplex PCR rounds using modified ARM-PCR. TCRdb ran MiXCR on the multiplex PCR reads and lists one entry per CDR3 protein. This sample yields fewer than 10,000 distinct CDR3 sequences, of which about four fifths are seen a single time; 51% belongs to the top ten. The material sequenced was brain tumor tissue. The receptors here all came from a male donor with glioblastoma.

The CDR3 region has the DNA TGTGCCAGTAGTCTCCGCTACAATGAGCAGTTCTTC. As protein: CASSLRYNEQFF. J is TRBJ2-1 and V is TRBV19; D not resolved. Germline V CDR1 and CDR2: LNHDA, SQIVND (reference sequence). Deletions cut 5 bases from V and 3 bases from J, with 5 bases between. The length of the CDR3 is 12 residues.

Concerning this clonotype itself: One junction end disagrees with the germline gene, perhaps due to a read error. The gene calls are TRBV11-2 and TRBJ1-3, with 7 positions matching TRBD1. The CDR3 has 19 residues. CDR1 is SGHAT, CDR2 FQNNGV, per germline. The CDR3 spells CASRLGQDVTRFSGNTIYF. The CDR3 DNA follows: TGTGCCAGCAGATTAGGACAGGATGTAACCCGATTCTCTGGAAACACCATATATTTT.

This clonotype was counted a few times. The chain uses TRBV19 and TRBJ1-1; no definite D call. V dropped 10 bases and J dropped 5 bases, with 23 bases sitting between them. This CDR3 is built from 15 residues. Germline CDR1 and CDR2: LNHDA and SQIVND (reference sequence). As DNA, the CDR3 is TGTGCCACCCCGCCCGACGACCAGCCGCTGACTGAAGCTTTCTTT. It encodes CATPPDDQPLTEAFF.

This clonotype was detected only a few times. The gene calls are TRBV6-5 and TRBJ2-1, with TRBD2 matching over 8 bases. The CDR3 runs to 15 residues. Losses at the gene ends were 5 bases for V and 4 bases for J; bases not matched to a gene: 7. Germline V gene sequence: CDR1 MNHEY, CDR2 SVGAGI. The CDR3, as DNA: TGTGCCAGCAGTCCTCTAGCGGGTCAATACAATGAGCAGTTCTTC. Its protein product is CASSPLAGQYNEQFF.

About this clonotype itself: One junction end does not reproduce the germline sequence, and a read error may be involved. The chain joins TRBV20-1 to TRBJ2-1; 13 bases align to TRBD2. The CDR3 is 14 amino acids. Germline V gene data show CDR1 as DFQATT and CDR2 as SNEGSKA (reference sequence). In DNA, the CDR3 is TGCAGTGCTATAGAGGGACTAGCGGGGCAATCTCAGCCCTTC. It translates to CSAIEGLAGQSQPF.

This chain uses TRBV20-1 with TRBJ2-3, with a weak D call TRBD1 (6 bases). In germline, CDR1 is DFQATT, CDR2 SNEGSKA (reference sequence). The CDR3 has 15 residues. Trimming stripped 6 bases from V and 11 bases from J, with 27 bases between. The CDR3 region is CSALRTGTTLNVQYF. The CDR3 region has the DNA TGCAGTGCCCTACGAACAGGGACGACCCTTAATGTGCAGTATTTT.

For this clonotype: Sequence at one end of the junction differs from germline and may be a read error. The chain uses TRBV20-1 and TRBJ2-7; weak D call: TRBD2 (6 bases). The CDR3 consists of 14 residues. In germline, CDR1 is DFQATT, CDR2 SNEGSKA (reference sequence). CDR3 nucleotide sequence: TGCAGTATTAGAGATACTCGGGAGTACTACGAGGAGTACTTC. Its protein product is CSIRDTREYYEEYF.

The rearrangement uses TRBV6-1 and TRBJ2-1; D uncertain. With 6 bases removed from V and 4 bases from J, the gap between germline ends came to 7 bases. Germline CDR1 and CDR2: MNHNS and SASEGT. This CDR3 spans 12 amino acids. The CDR3 DNA follows: TGTGCCAGCAGCAGGAATTACAATGAGCAGTTCTTC. Translating it yields CASSRNYNEQFF.

The DNA of the CDR3 is TGCAGTGCTGCAGGGCGGGGTTCCGTGAACTCACCCCTCCACTTT. It is translated as CSAAGRGSVNSPLHF. The chain joins TRBV20-1 to TRBJ1-6, with D possibly matching TRBD1 (5 bases). Trimming left V 5 bases short and J 10 bases short, with 21 bases between. The CDR3 contains 15 residues. CDR1 is DFQATT, CDR2 SNEGSKA, per germline (reference sequence).

To note about this clonotype: Compared with germline, one end of the junction differs, possibly owing to a read error. The rearrangement links TRBV11-1 to TRBJ1-5; 8 nucleotides line up with TRBD1. CDR1 and CDR2 from the germline V gene are SGHAT and FQDESV (reference sequence). The CDR3 has 13 amino acids. The CDR3 region has the DNA TGTGCCAACAGCCCAGGGGGCGATCAGCCCCTGCATTTT. Protein: CANSPGGDQPLHF.

The J gene is TRBJ2-1, the V gene TRBV10-3; TRBD1 aligns across 9 bases. The CDR3 runs 13 residues. J was trimmed by 7 bases and V by 3 bases; bases with no gene match: 1. Per germline, CDR1 ENHRY and CDR2 SYGVKD. The CDR3: CAISDDRGNEQFF. In DNA form, the CDR3 reads TGTGCCATCAGTGATGACAGGGGGAATGAGCAGTTCTTC.

There are many counts of this clonotype. The genes are TRBV30 and TRBJ1-1; no clear D gene. V lost 4 bases and J lost 0, with 3 bases in between. Germline CDR1 is GTSNPN and CDR2 is SVGIG (reference sequence). This CDR3 comprises 11 residues. The CDR3 DNA follows: TGTGCCTGGATGTTGAACACTGAAGCTTTCTTT. Amino acid sequence: CAWMLNTEAFF.

A note on this clonotype: This CDR3 is missing its conserved last phenylalanine or tryptophan, likely due to a read error. The V gene is TRBV4-1, the J gene TRBJ2-1; 8 nucleotides line up with TRBD2. The CDR3 spans 16 residues. The V and J ends lost 3 bases and 5 bases, in that order; junction bases with no gene match: 9. Germline CDR1 reads MGHRA; CDR2 reads YSYEKL. Written as DNA, the CDR3 is TGCGCCAGCAGCCACCCCTCAGCGGGAGCCCACAATGAGCAGTTCTTA. Its translation: CASSHPSAGAHNEQFL.

A remark on this clonotype: Just one base apart from a much larger clone, this may be a read error. This rearrangement joins TRBV25-1 to TRBJ1-5; no clear D gene. Between the trimmed V and J ends, which lost 1 base and 4 bases, there was a span of 17 bases. Per the germline V gene, CDR1 is MGHDK and CDR2 is SYGVNS. The CDR3 totals 17 residues. The CDR3 region has the DNA TGTGCCAGCAGTGAATCGCGATGGGGAGGGTTGAATCAGCCCCAGCATTTT. As protein: CASSESRWGGLNQPQHF.

As concerns this clonotype: The CDR3 does not close with the conserved phenylalanine or tryptophan, likely indicating a read error. The rearrangement links TRBV11-1 to TRBJ2-7; 10 bases map to TRBD2. CDR1 SGHAT and CDR2 FQDESV come from the germline V gene (reference sequence). CDR3 length: 16 amino acids. CDR3 residues: CAGSLLAGWPAYEQYL. The CDR3 DNA sequence: TGTGCCGGCAGCTTACTAGCGGGATGGCCGGCCTACGAGCAGTACTTA.

The rearrangement uses TRBV6-6 and TRBJ2-3; D ambiguous. CDR3 length: 13 amino acids. Trimming stripped 7 bases from V and 0 bases from J, with 8 bases between. Germline CDR1 reads MNHNY; CDR2 reads SVGAGI (reference sequence). The CDR3 is CASTGSSTDTQYF. CDR3 coding DNA: TGTGCCAGCACGGGCTCTAGCACAGATACGCAGTATTTT.

Of note for this clonotype: Germline and junction disagree at one end, which may indicate a read error. The chain recombines TRBV11-2 with TRBJ2-3, with 8 positions matching TRBD1. Germline values: CDR1 SGHAT, CDR2 FQNNGV. This CDR3 is built from 14 residues. CDR3 region: CAGSLQGVADMQYF. CDR3 bases: TGTGCCGGCAGCTTACAGGGGGTGGCAGATATGCAGTATTTT.

The CDR3 loop reads CSAWPQMSEAQYF. CDR3 in DNA: TGCAGTGCGTGGCCCCAGATGAGCGAGGCGCAGTATTTT. V is TRBV20-1 and J is TRBJ2-3, with unresolved D. With 6 bases removed from V and 10 bases from J, the gap between germline ends came to 20 bases. Per the germline V gene, CDR1 is DFQATT and CDR2 is SNEGSKA (reference sequence). This CDR3 region has 13 residues.

Note on this clonotype: This is likely a read error, given that the CDR3 carries no conserved phenylalanine or tryptophan at its end. The genes are TRBV5-4 and TRBJ1-6, with D tentatively TRBD1 (5 bases). Per germline, CDR1 SGHNT and CDR2 YYREEE (reference sequence). Trimming shortened V by 3 bases and J by 5 bases, and 15 bases separated the two germline ends. The length of the CDR3 is 16 residues. The CDR3 loop is CASSSGREDNNSPLHS. The CDR3 bases are TGTGCCAGCAGCTCGGGCAGGGAGGATAATAATTCACCCCTCCACTCT.

As regards this clonotype: Mismatch with germline at one junction end may stem from a read error. CDR3 amino acids: CASSHPPRSYEEYF. The CDR3 coding sequence is TGCGCCAGCAGTCACCCCCCGAGGTCCTACGAGGAGTACTTC. The V and J genes are TRBV10-1 and TRBJ2-7; D not certain. Germline V lookup: CDR1 WNHNN, CDR2 SYGVQD (reference sequence). The CDR3 is made up of 14 amino acids.

The chain links TRBV11-2 to TRBJ2-2; the D is unclear. Trimming left V 1 base short and J 6 bases short, with 9 bases between. From germline, CDR1 is SGHAT and CDR2 FQNNGV. The CDR3 totals 14 residues. This CDR3 reads CASSLGLDPGELFF. The CDR3 nucleotides are TGTGCCAGCAGCTTAGGTCTAGATCCCGGGGAGCTGTTTTTT.

This chain joins TRBV6-1 and TRBJ2-7, with 9 bases fitting TRBD1. The CDR3 totals 15 residues. Germline trimming cut 1 base from V and 3 bases from J; bases unmatched to any gene: 4. In germline, CDR1 is MNHNS, CDR2 SASEGT. CDR3 in DNA: TGTGCCAGCAGTGAAGGCGGGACAGGGTTCTACGAGCAGTACTTC. It translates to CASSEGGTGFYEQYF.

DNA of the CDR3: TGTGCCAGCAGCCTAAAGGTCGGCATCTACGAGCAGTACTTC. It is translated as CASSLKVGIYEQYF. The rearrangement links TRBV4-2 to TRBJ2-7; D is ambiguous. Germline V gene lookup returns CDR1 LGHNA and CDR2 YNFKEQ. CDR3 length: 14 amino acids. V was pared by 4 bases and J by 3 bases, with 13 bases between.

Details on this clonotype: One junction end disagrees with the germline gene, perhaps due to a read error. The chain carries TRBV7-9 and TRBJ2-5; D is ambiguous. The germline gives CDR1 SEHNR, CDR2 FQNEAQ (reference sequence). CDR3 length: 16 amino acids. The CDR3 region has the DNA TGTGCCAGCAGGAATACCGGGTCCCGGGCCCGAGAGACACAGTACTTC. Amino acids: CASRNTGSRARETQYF.

The chain has TRBV6-5 and TRBJ2-1; no definite D call. Germline CDR1 MNHEY, CDR2 SVGAGI. The V gene lost 5 bases and the J gene lost 10 bases, with 12 bases spanning the gap. The CDR3 contains 12 residues. The CDR3 loop is CASSPNGGEQFF. The CDR3 DNA sequence: TGTGCCAGCAGTCCCAACGGTGGCGAGCAGTTCTTC.